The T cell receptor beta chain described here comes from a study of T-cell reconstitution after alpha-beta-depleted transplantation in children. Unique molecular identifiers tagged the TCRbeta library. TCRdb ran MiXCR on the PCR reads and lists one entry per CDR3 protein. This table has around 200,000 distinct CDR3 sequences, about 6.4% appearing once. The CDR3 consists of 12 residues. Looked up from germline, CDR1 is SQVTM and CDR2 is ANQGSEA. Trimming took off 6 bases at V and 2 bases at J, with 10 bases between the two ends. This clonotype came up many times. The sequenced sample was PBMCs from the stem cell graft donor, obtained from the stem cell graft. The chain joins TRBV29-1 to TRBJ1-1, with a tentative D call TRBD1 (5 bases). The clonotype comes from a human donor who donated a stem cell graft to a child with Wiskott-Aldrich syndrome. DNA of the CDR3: TGCAGCGTCGAGACAGTAAACACTGAAGCTTTCTTT. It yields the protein CSVETVNTEAFF.